The 30 T cell receptor beta chains below all came from one sample that was sequenced in a study of CD8 T cells in Susac syndrome. A quantity of about 0.5 to 1 ug RNA underwent reverse transcription using random hexamers. TCRdb called the immunoSEQ multiplex PCR reads again in MiXCR, with one record for every CDR3 protein. The sample yields about 52,000 distinct CDR3 sequences, 93% seen once. Sequenced input: CD8+ T cells from PBMCs. These receptors were obtained from a human donor with multiple sclerosis.

V usage is TRBV7-2 and J usage is TRBJ1-1; possible D gene TRBD1, 6 bases. The CDR3 length is 17 residues. The germline CDR1 and CDR2 sequences are SGHTA and FQGNSA. V lost 0 bases and J lost 2, with 16 bases in between. The CDR3 sequence is CASSLAVWDKTNTEAFF. The CDR3 DNA reads as TGTGCCAGCAGCTTAGCGGTCTGGGACAAAACAAACACTGAAGCTTTCTTT.

The chain couples TRBV9 to TRBJ2-4, with D perhaps matching TRBD1 or TRBD2 (5 bases each). V shed 3 bases and J shed 4 bases, with 17 bases lying between them. The CDR3 consists of 16 residues. CDR1 and CDR2 (germline): SGDLS, YYNGEE. CDR3 in amino acids: CASSGNPGTAKNIQYF. DNA of the CDR3: TGTGCCAGCAGCGGCAACCCCGGGACGGCAAAAAACATTCAGTACTTC. Based on the CDR3 plus reference TRBV9 and TRBJ2-4, the full variable domain is DSGVTQTPKHLITATGQRVTLRCSPRSGDLSVYWYQQSLDQGLQFLIQYYNGEERAKGNILERFSAQQFPDLHSELNLSSLELGDSALYFCASSGNPGTAKNIQYFGAGTRLSVL.

The chain carries TRBV29-1 and TRBJ2-1; the D is unclear. The CDR3 has 11 residues. Trimming removed 7 bases from V and 4 bases from J, with 8 bases in between. Germline loops: CDR1 SQVTM, CDR2 ANQGSEA. The CDR3 nucleotides read TGCAGCGGGTCTTATTACAATGAGCAGTTCTTC. Its protein is CSGSYYNEQFF.

The chain carries TRBV7-9 and TRBJ2-1, with unresolved D. CDR3 length equals 14 residues. Per the germline V gene, CDR1 is SEHNR and CDR2 is FQNEAQ (reference sequence). Trimming took off 1 base at V and 8 bases at J, with 12 bases between the two ends. CDR3 residues: CASSLGFGVHEQFF. In DNA form, the CDR3 reads TGTGCCAGCAGCTTAGGATTTGGGGTCCATGAGCAGTTCTTC. Full variable domain (missing parts from reference TRBV7-9 and TRBJ2-1): DTGVSQNPRHKITKRGQNVTFRCDPISEHNRLYWYRQTLGQGPEFLTYFQNEAQLEKSRLLSDRFSAERPKGSFSTLEIQRTEQGDSAMYLCASSLGFGVHEQFFGPGTRLTVL.

This chain links TRBV27 with TRBJ2-7, with D hard to call. V shed 2 bases and J shed 6 bases, with 14 bases lying between them. CDR3 length: 14 amino acids. Germline V gene sequence: CDR1 MNHEY, CDR2 SMNVEV (reference sequence). This CDR3 is CASSLTQDPIEQYF. CDR3 in DNA: TGTGCCAGCAGTTTAACTCAGGATCCTATCGAGCAGTACTTC.

This clonotype was found once. The chain joins TRBV18 to TRBJ1-2; TRBD1 might be the D (5 bases). The CDR3 runs to 16 residues. The V end lost 0 bases, the J end lost 0 bases, and 11 bases lay between the germline ends. Germline loops: CDR1 KGHSH, CDR2 LQKENI. The DNA of the CDR3 is TGTGCCAGCTCACCACCGTCGGACAAGTCTAACTATGGCTACACCTTC. Translated: CASSPPSDKSNYGYTF.

CDR3 DNA: TGTGCCAGCAGGTCCCTCGTGTTTGCCTACAATGAGCAGTTCTTC. Protein product: CASRSLVFAYNEQFF. V usage is TRBV28 and J usage is TRBJ2-1; D call uncertain. CDR3 length: 15 residues. The V end lost 6 bases, the J end lost 2 bases, and 14 bases lay between the germline ends. Germline values: CDR1 MDHEN, CDR2 SYDVKM.

The V gene is TRBV5-4, the J gene TRBJ2-1, with 8 bases aligning to TRBD2. The CDR3 has 15 residues. J gave up 8 bases and V 2 bases, and 9 bases lay outside the gene matches. Germline assignment: CDR1 SGHNT and CDR2 YYREEE (reference sequence). Written as DNA, the CDR3 is TGTGCCAGCAGCTTTTACGGGGGGGCTCAAGATGAGCAGTTCTTC. Its translation: CASSFYGGAQDEQFF. Based on the CDR3 plus reference TRBV5-4 and TRBJ2-1, the full variable domain is ETGVTQSPTHLIKTRGQQVTLRCSSQSGHNTVSWYQQALGQGPQFIFQYYREEENGRGNFPPRFSGLQFPNYSSELNVNALELDDSALYLCASSFYGGAQDEQFFGPGTRLTVL.

This chain uses TRBV30 with TRBJ2-2; D not resolved. This CDR3 has 10 residues. CDR1 is GTSNPN, CDR2 SVGIG, per germline (reference sequence). Trimming stripped 4 bases from V and 6 bases from J, with 3 bases between. Written as DNA, the CDR3 is TGTGCCTGGAAGGCCGGGGAGCTGTTTTTT. Translated: CAWKAGELFF.

The genes are TRBV11-2 and TRBJ2-7; no definite D call. The CDR3 loop spans 12 amino acids. The ends were cut back, 1 base at V and 3 bases at J, with 4 bases in the middle. Germline CDR1 is SGHAT and CDR2 is FQNNGV. This CDR3 reads CASSLGHYEQYF. CDR3 nucleotides: TGTGCCAGCAGCTTAGGGCACTACGAGCAGTACTTC.

The V and J genes are TRBV29-1 and TRBJ2-7; no clear D. V shed 6 bases and J shed 0 bases, with 12 bases lying between them. This CDR3 contains 13 residues. The germline V gene has CDR1 SQVTM and CDR2 ANQGSEA. In DNA, the CDR3 is TGCAGCGTGACTCTGGGGAACTCCTACGAGCAGTACTTC. Translating gives CSVTLGNSYEQYF.

The chain employs TRBV30 and TRBJ1-2, with D perhaps TRBD1 (6 bases). The length of the CDR3 is 14 residues. Germline CDR1 reads GTSNPN; CDR2 reads SVGIG (reference sequence). Trimming took off 0 bases at V and 6 bases at J, with 14 bases between the two ends. CDR3 nucleotides: TGTGCCTGGAGTGTTGGGTCAGGGGCGCATGGCTACACCTTC. Translating gives CAWSVGSGAHGYTF.

V is TRBV27 and J is TRBJ2-1, with unresolved D. Germline assignment: CDR1 MNHEY and CDR2 SMNVEV (reference sequence). CDR3 length: 14 residues. V lost 9 bases and J 2 bases, leaving 14 bases between the germline ends. The chain's CDR3 is CASLGSGPYNEQFF. In DNA form, the CDR3 reads TGTGCCAGTCTCGGATCGGGTCCCTACAATGAGCAGTTCTTC.

The gene calls are TRBV27 and TRBJ2-2; D remains unclear. V was pared by 6 bases and J by 6 bases, with 11 bases between. CDR1 MNHEY and CDR2 SMNVEV come from the germline V gene (reference sequence). The CDR3 is 13 residues long. This chain's CDR3 is CASSPVGSGELFF. In nucleotides, the CDR3 is TGTGCCAGCAGCCCGGTTGGCTCCGGGGAGCTGTTTTTT.

CDR3 amino acids: CASSTQGGYEQYF. In DNA form, the CDR3 reads TGTGCCAGCAGCACCCAAGGGGGCTACGAGCAGTACTTC. V gene TRBV7-9 combines with J gene TRBJ2-7; D possibly corresponds to TRBD1 (6 bases). The CDR3 is 13 amino acids. V lost 5 bases to trimming and J lost 3 bases, with 11 bases between them. Germline V CDR1 and CDR2: SEHNR, FQNEAQ (reference sequence).

The gene calls are TRBV28 and TRBJ1-5, with TRBD1 identical over 10 bases. Germline V gives CDR1 MDHEN, CDR2 SYDVKM. V trimming: 6 bases; J trimming: 8 bases; junction bases outside the gene matches: 10. This CDR3 spans 15 amino acids. The CDR3 loop is CASRGDRGFIEPQHF. CDR3 coding DNA: TGTGCCAGCAGGGGGGACAGGGGTTTCATTGAGCCCCAGCATTTT.

V and J are TRBV10-3 and TRBJ2-7, with no clear D. The CDR3 consists of 11 residues. V lost 7 bases and J 0 bases, leaving 4 bases between the germline ends. Germline V gene sequence: CDR1 ENHRY, CDR2 SYGVKD. The CDR3: CAITDSYEQYF. The CDR3 nucleotides read TGTGCCATCACCGACTCCTACGAGCAGTACTTC.

J is TRBJ2-5 and V is TRBV5-1, with 8 bases identical to TRBD1. The CDR3 has 18 amino acids. Germline lookup yields CDR1 SGHRS and CDR2 YFSETQ. V gave up 0 bases and J gave up 4 bases; unmatched junction bases: 14. The CDR3 loop reads CASSLGIPGTGLPETQYF. CDR3 bases: TGCGCCAGCAGCTTGGGGATACCCGGGACAGGCTTACCAGAGACCCAGTACTTC.

The V and J genes are TRBV7-9 and TRBJ2-7, with TRBD1 matching over 8 bases. J lost 3 bases, V lost 5 bases, and 9 bases had no gene match. The germline CDR1 and CDR2 sequences are SEHNR and FQNEAQ (reference sequence). This CDR3 is 15 amino acids long. CDR3 residues: CASSGPGTGHYEQYF. CDR3 nucleotides: TGTGCCAGCAGCGGACCCGGGACAGGCCACTACGAGCAGTACTTC.

This sequence joins TRBV13 and TRBJ2-7; the D gene is possibly TRBD2 (5 bases). The CDR3 is 13 residues long. V dropped 5 bases and J dropped 0 bases, with 8 bases sitting between them. The V gene's germline CDR1 is PRHDT and CDR2 FYEKMQ (reference sequence). CDR3 sequence reads: CASSRGSSYEQYF. CDR3 sequence (DNA): TGTGCCAGCAGCCGAGGGAGCTCCTACGAGCAGTACTTC.

The chain couples TRBV7-3 to TRBJ2-1, with 7 bases aligning to TRBD2. Per germline, CDR1 SGHTA and CDR2 FQGTGA. There are 12 residues in the CDR3. The V gene end was trimmed by 5 bases and the J gene end by 9 bases; junction bases not matched to a gene: 4. This chain's CDR3 is CASSQGGGEQFF. The CDR3 DNA reads TGTGCCAGCAGCCAGGGCGGGGGTGAGCAGTTCTTC.

V is TRBV6-4 and J is TRBJ1-2; TRBD1 matches 10 bases. The V segment lost 2 bases and the J segment 2 bases; nucleotides outside the gene matches: 5. The CDR3 consists of 16 residues. Germline V gene sequence: CDR1 MRHNA, CDR2 SNTAGT. The CDR3, as DNA: TGTGCCAGCAGTGACAGACCGGGACAGGGGAACTATGGCTACACCTTC. It yields the protein CASSDRPGQGNYGYTF.

This clonotype appeared once. The V call is TRBV27, the J call TRBJ2-4; D is undetermined. CDR1 and CDR2 from the germline V gene are MNHEY and SMNVEV (reference sequence). This CDR3 region has 14 residues. V lost 5 bases, J lost 3 bases, and 11 bases lay in between. CDR3 nucleotides: TGTGCCAGCAGTGCCCGGGTGGGCAAAAACATTCAGTACTTC. Translation: CASSARVGKNIQYF.

The V call is TRBV15, the J call TRBJ2-5; D possibly corresponds to TRBD2 (5 bases). V lost 0 bases, J lost 4 bases, and 15 bases lay in between. Germline CDR1 reads LNHNV; CDR2 reads YYDKDF (reference sequence). There are 16 residues in the CDR3. CDR3 coding DNA: TGTGCCACCAGCAGAGATCTTGAGGGTTTGGCAGAGACCCAGTACTTC. It yields the protein CATSRDLEGLAETQYF.

The rearrangement joins TRBV27 to TRBJ2-7; the D gene is possibly TRBD1 (6 bases). Trimming took 4 bases from V and 9 from J, leaving 25 bases between them. This CDR3 region has 16 residues. Germline CDR1 reads MNHEY; CDR2 reads SMNVEV (reference sequence). This CDR3 reads CASSSVTPHPGQTQYF. CDR3 in DNA: TGTGCCAGCAGTTCCGTTACCCCCCATCCCGGACAGACGCAGTACTTC.

The chain uses TRBV30 and TRBJ2-1; no clear D gene. The germline gives CDR1 GTSNPN, CDR2 SVGIG (reference sequence). CDR3 size: 10 residues. Trimming cost V 5 bases and J 10 bases, with 9 bases left between them. The CDR3 reads CAWGTLEQFF. The CDR3, as DNA: TGTGCCTGGGGTACCCTAGAGCAGTTCTTC.

V and J are TRBV7-2 and TRBJ2-7; D might be TRBD2 (5 bases). V was cut by 0 bases and J by 6 bases, with 12 bases left in between. Germline V gives CDR1 SGHTA, CDR2 FQGNSA. The CDR3 consists of 14 residues. The CDR3 DNA is TGTGCCAGCAGCTTAGCGCGGGCACAGCCCGAGCAGTACTTC. Its translation is CASSLARAQPEQYF.

This clonotype was detected once. This chain joins TRBV15 and TRBJ2-1; D remains unclear. Germline V lookup: CDR1 LNHNV, CDR2 YYDKDF (reference sequence). This CDR3 contains 16 residues. V was clipped by 0 bases and J by 2 bases, with 11 bases between them. Here the CDR3 reads CATSRERQLPYNEQFF. The CDR3, as DNA: TGTGCCACCAGCAGAGAGAGGCAGCTACCCTACAATGAGCAGTTCTTC.

The chain joins TRBV2 to TRBJ1-2, with TRBD1 identical over 7 bases. This CDR3 has 16 amino acids. Germline CDR1 SNHLY, CDR2 FYNNEI. With V trimmed by 0 bases and J by 5 bases, 9 bases remained unmatched. CDR3 loop: CASSEAGVGRGYGYTF. The CDR3 nucleotides are TGTGCCAGCAGTGAAGCCGGCGTCGGCAGGGGGTATGGCTACACCTTC.

The V call is TRBV12-3 or TRBV12-4, the J call TRBJ1-5; D not certain. The V end was cut by 5 bases, the J end by 0 bases, with 17 bases between. The CDR3 sequence is 17 residues long. CDR3 in amino acids: CASSPTFGEGSNQPQHF. The CDR3 nucleotides are TGTGCCAGCAGTCCTACCTTCGGGGAAGGTAGCAATCAGCCCCAGCATTTT.